This T cell receptor beta chain was documented in a study of monozygotic twins with inflammatory bowel disease. General observations from the study: Differing immunosuppressive treatments may have added variability to patient repertoires. Limited power may explain why concordant and discordant twins showed no difference in repertoire similarity.

TCRalpha along with TCRbeta cDNA was subjected to two nested PCRs lasting about 16 and 10 cycles. For each CDR3 protein, TCRdb gives one entry from its re-call of the 5' RACE reads, without DNA. The sample totals about 160,000 distinct CDR3 sequences; its top ten clones hold roughly 2.6%. A remark on this clonotype: Its antigen is still unknown.

Sequencing was done on a sample of blood. The sequence came from a human donor with ulcerative colitis or Crohn's disease, or a healthy co-twin of an affected twin (not recorded which).

The CDR3 loop reads CASSFFGAGNTIYF. The chain uses TRBV28 and TRBJ1-3; the TCRdb call, TRBD1, lacks DNA for checking. Germline V gene lookup returns CDR1 MDHEN and CDR2 SYDVKM. CDR3 size: 14 residues.